The present T cell receptor beta chain was sequenced within a study of blood T cell repertoires in COVID-19. Study context: The study drew acute and convalescent COVID-19 samples from the United States, Italy and Spain. From T cells, B-cell-depleted T cells, or PBMCs came the material, which was cDNA or gDNA.

While infection was still active, Seattle patients were enrolled and then followed longitudinally. CDR3 size: 15 residues. The V gene's germline CDR1 is MNHEY and CDR2 SMNVEV (reference sequence). The ends lost 3 bases at V and 4 bases at J; junction bases unmatched: 2. Authors' analysis steps: Quantification of nucleated cells was approximated via reference gene primer amplification. TCRdb's table, derived via immunoSEQ multiplex PCR, lists solely in-frame clones and lacks some. D and trimming come from the DNA, and the V and J calls and clone size come from that table. The sample includes under 400,000 clones, roughly 86% seen only once; the top ten take 8% to 13%.

Material: peripheral blood. The sequence came from a woman in her twenties or thirties with COVID-19, enrolled during active disease. The chain is built from TRBV27 and TRBJ2-1; 11 bases agree with TRBD2. DNA for the CDR3: TGTGCCAGCAGTTTTAGCGGGAGGGTTTACAATGAGCAGTTCTTC. This sequence encodes CASSFSGRVYNEQFF.